The 8 T cell receptor beta chains given below trace back to one sample, sequenced in a study of CDR3 diversity in severe acne. TCRdb itself ran the PCR reads through MiXCR, one entry per CDR3 protein. The sample carries about 90,000 distinct CDR3 sequences, under 55% recorded once. The sample consisted of blood. Receptors were obtained from a male donor with severe acne vulgaris.

This clonotype has ten or more counts. CDR3: CASSPLAGGSEQYF. CDR3 nucleotide sequence: TGTGCCAGCAGCCCCCTAGCGGGAGGTTCCGAGCAGTACTTC. The J gene is TRBJ2-7, the V gene TRBV14, with 11 nucleotides matching TRBD2. This CDR3 is 14 amino acids long. After removal of 4 bases from V and 6 bases from J, the junction contained 5 bases not matched to a gene. The V gene's germline CDR1 is SGHDN and CDR2 FVKESK.

The V call is TRBV29-1, the J call TRBJ2-2; 9 bases fit TRBD2. The CDR3 covers 16 residues. The V gene end was trimmed by 0 bases and the J gene end by 4 bases; junction bases not matched to a gene: 6. Germline V gene lookup returns CDR1 SQVTM and CDR2 ANQGSEA. The chain's CDR3 is CSVEEKREAFTGELFF. The DNA for the CDR3 is TGCAGCGTTGAAGAGAAGCGGGAGGCCTTCACCGGGGAGCTGTTTTTT.

This CDR3 reads CASSPTAGENSPLHF. CDR3 nucleotide sequence: TGTGCCAGCAGCCCCACGGCAGGGGAAAATTCACCCCTCCACTTT. V usage is TRBV9 and J usage is TRBJ1-6; D is perhaps TRBD1 (6 bases). The CDR3 loop spans 15 amino acids. Per germline, CDR1 SGDLS and CDR2 YYNGEE. V lost 4 bases to trimming and J lost 7 bases, with 15 bases between them.

For this clonotype: A much larger clone is a single base away; this may be a read error. The chain is built from TRBV20-1 and TRBJ1-5; D not certain. Per the germline V gene, CDR1 is DFQATT and CDR2 is SNEGSKA (reference sequence). This CDR3 comprises 15 residues. The CDR3 protein is CSAFPRIRSNQPQRF. CDR3 DNA: TGCAGTGCTTTCCCCCGGATCAGGAGCAATCAGCCCCAGCGTTTT.

V and J are TRBV15 and TRBJ1-5, with D possibly being TRBD1 (6 bases). In germline, CDR1 is LNHNV, CDR2 YYDKDF (reference sequence). Trimming took off 3 bases at V and 6 bases at J, with 12 bases between the two ends. This CDR3 spans 14 amino acids. The CDR3 loop reads CATSSGTLIQPQHF. In DNA form, the CDR3 reads TGTGCCACCAGCAGCGGGACATTAATTCAGCCCCAGCATTTT.

This clonotype was counted between two and nine times. The chain links TRBV6-1 to TRBJ2-7; 12 bases fit TRBD2. CDR1 is MNHNS, CDR2 SASEGT, per germline. The CDR3 is 17 amino acids. V was pared by 4 bases and J by 0 bases, with 7 bases of the junction left unmatched. In DNA form, the CDR3 reads TGTGCCAGCAGTGTAACTAGCGGGAGGATGGGCTCCTACGAGCAGTACTTC. This gives the protein CASSVTSGRMGSYEQYF.

This clonotype was detected only a few times. The V gene is TRBV6-1, the J gene TRBJ2-1, with TRBD1 as a possible D gene (6 bases). Trimming took off 0 bases at V and 0 bases at J, with 6 bases between the two ends. Germline V lookup: CDR1 MNHNS, CDR2 SASEGT. The CDR3 has 15 amino acids. The chain's CDR3 is CASSEAGGSYNEQFF. The CDR3 DNA reads as TGTGCCAGCAGTGAAGCAGGGGGCTCCTACAATGAGCAGTTCTTC.

The rearrangement links TRBV15 to TRBJ2-5, with 8 bases identical to TRBD2. The germline gives CDR1 LNHNV, CDR2 YYDKDF (reference sequence). The CDR3 is made up of 14 amino acids. With 3 bases clipped from V and 5 bases from J, the junction kept 5 bases outside the gene matches. CDR3 in amino acids: CATSSIAGTETQYF. CDR3 coding DNA: TGTGCCACCAGCAGTATAGCGGGAACGGAGACCCAGTACTTC.